One and the same sample provided the 9 T cell receptor beta chains below, sequenced in a study of Ad26.COV2.S vaccination and SARS-CoV-2 variants. Treatment: 19 received Ad26.COV2.S at low or high dose, single or two shots; 5 received placebo; per-sample allocation not given. Specimen acquisition occurred on day 63 following the initial vaccine or placebo injection. TCRdb's table, derived via immunoSEQ multiplex PCR, lists solely in-frame clones and lacks some. This table has 510,000 or so clones, 87% appearing once. The material was peripheral blood, obtained in a trial of Ad26.COV2.S vaccine versus placebo. Every receptor here comes from a person aged 18-60 years who received the Ad26.COV2.S COVID-19 vaccine or a placebo.

The DNA of the CDR3 is TGTGCCAGCAGCGCGACAGCGAGCTCTGGAAACACCATATATTTT. Translation gives CASSATASSGNTIYF. The V call is TRBV6-5, the J call TRBJ1-3; maybe TRBD1 (5 bases). The CDR3 is 15 residues long. The germline gives CDR1 MNHEY, CDR2 SVGAGI. V lost 6 bases and J 0 bases, leaving 12 bases between the germline ends.

The chain has TRBV9 and TRBJ2-1, with 12 bases aligning to TRBD2. Germline values: CDR1 SGDLS, CDR2 YYNGEE. After removal of 2 bases from V and 6 bases from J, the junction contained 3 bases not matched to a gene. This CDR3 spans 15 amino acids. The CDR3 loop reads CASSVTSGSGNEQFF. CDR3 nucleotides: TGTGCCAGCAGCGTGACTAGCGGGAGTGGCAATGAGCAGTTCTTC.

J is TRBJ2-7 and V is TRBV9; the D is unclear. CDR3 length equals 13 residues. Trimming stripped 0 bases from V and 7 bases from J, with 11 bases between. CDR1 SGDLS and CDR2 YYNGEE come from the germline V gene. The CDR3 here is CASSVDHVREQYF. CDR3 coding DNA: TGTGCCAGCAGCGTAGATCACGTTAGAGAGCAGTACTTC.

The rearrangement joins TRBV6-2 or TRBV6-3 to TRBJ2-7; perhaps TRBD1 as D (6 bases). The CDR3 spans 15 residues. V gave up 2 bases and J gave up 4 bases, with 15 bases separating them. Germline lookup yields CDR1 MNHEY and CDR2 SVGEGT. DNA for the CDR3: TGTGCCAGCAGTTACCACTTGGTCAGGGGTTACGAGCAGTACTTC. The encoded protein is CASSYHLVRGYEQYF.

The chain employs TRBV20-1 and TRBJ2-1, with 9 bases fitting TRBD2. Per the germline V gene, CDR1 is DFQATT and CDR2 is SNEGSKA (reference sequence). V lost 3 bases and J lost 6; bases outside the gene matches: 9. CDR3 size: 15 residues. The CDR3, as DNA: TGCAGTGCTAGTGGGTCTAGCGGGATATCCAATGAGCAGTTCTTC. This translates into CSASGSSGISNEQFF.

The rearrangement joins TRBV3-1 (or the pseudogene TRBV3-2) to TRBJ1-1, with D uncertain. The CDR3 is 14 amino acids. Trimming stripped 2 bases from V and 5 bases from J, with 12 bases between. Germline V gene data show CDR1 as LGHDT and CDR2 as YNNKEL (reference sequence). The CDR3 region has the DNA TGTGCCAGCAGCCAAAGACCTTCGGGGACTGAAGCTTTCTTT. Protein: CASSQRPSGTEAFF.

The chain joins TRBV5-8 to TRBJ1-5; D might be TRBD1 (5 bases). This CDR3 is 14 amino acids long. Germline loops: CDR1 SGHTS, CDR2 YDEGEE. Trimming pared 4 bases from V and 3 bases from J, leaving 11 bases between. The CDR3 coding sequence is TGTGCCAGCAGCCGGAAGGGGTCCAATCAGCCCCAGCATTTT. It specifies CASSRKGSNQPQHF.

The chain couples TRBV6-2 or TRBV6-3 to TRBJ2-7; possibly TRBD1 for D (5 bases). Trimming removed 0 bases from V and 1 base from J, with 22 bases in between. CDR1 and CDR2 from the germline V gene are MNHEY and SVGEGT. This CDR3 is built from 19 residues. The CDR3 loop reads CASSYSLVGVRRDSYEQYF. The CDR3 DNA is TGTGCCAGCAGTTACTCGTTGGTAGGGGTAAGAAGGGATTCCTACGAGCAGTACTTC.

J is TRBJ2-5 and V is TRBV25-1; D gene ambiguous. CDR1 and CDR2 from the germline V gene are MGHDK and SYGVNS. The V gene lost 5 bases and the J gene lost 5 bases, with 15 bases spanning the gap. CDR3 size: 14 residues. CDR3 sequence reads: CASSNHLGFETQYF. In nucleotides, the CDR3 is TGTGCCAGCAGTAATCATCTAGGGTTTGAGACCCAGTACTTC.